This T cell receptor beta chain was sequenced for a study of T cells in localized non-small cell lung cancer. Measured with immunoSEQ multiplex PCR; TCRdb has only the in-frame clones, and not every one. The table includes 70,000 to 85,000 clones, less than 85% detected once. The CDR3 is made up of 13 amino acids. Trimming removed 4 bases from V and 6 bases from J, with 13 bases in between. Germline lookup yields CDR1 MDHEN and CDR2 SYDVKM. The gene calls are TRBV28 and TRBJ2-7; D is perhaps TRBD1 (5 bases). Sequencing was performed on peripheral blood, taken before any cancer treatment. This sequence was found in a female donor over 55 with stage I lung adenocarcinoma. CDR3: CASSWQGIGEQYF. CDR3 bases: TGTGCCAGCAGTTGGCAGGGAATCGGCGAGCAGTACTTC.